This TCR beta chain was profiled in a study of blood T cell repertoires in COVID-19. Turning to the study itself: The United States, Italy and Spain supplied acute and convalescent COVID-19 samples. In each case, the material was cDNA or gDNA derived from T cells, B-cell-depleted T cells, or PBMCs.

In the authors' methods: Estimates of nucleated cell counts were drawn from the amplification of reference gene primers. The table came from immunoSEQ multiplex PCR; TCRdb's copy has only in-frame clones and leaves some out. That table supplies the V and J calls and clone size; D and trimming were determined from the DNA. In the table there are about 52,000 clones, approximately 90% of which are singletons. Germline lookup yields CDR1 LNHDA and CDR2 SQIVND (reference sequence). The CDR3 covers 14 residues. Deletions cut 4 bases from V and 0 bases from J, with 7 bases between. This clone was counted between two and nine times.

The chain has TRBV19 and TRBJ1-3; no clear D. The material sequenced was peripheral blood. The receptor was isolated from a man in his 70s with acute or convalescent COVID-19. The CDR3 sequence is CASSTSLSGNTIYF. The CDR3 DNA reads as TGTGCCAGTAGTACTTCACTCTCTGGAAACACCATATATTTT.